Presented here are 18 T cell receptor beta chains from one specimen sequenced in a study of blood T cell repertoires in COVID-19. Libraries were prepared by immunoSEQ multiplex PCR; TCRdb keeps only in-frame clonotypes and omits some of them. The sample shows about 170,000 clones, less than 90% of them seen only once. Input material: peripheral blood. The origin of the receptors is a woman between 65 and 79 years old with COVID-19, enrolled during active disease.

The rearrangement uses TRBV24-1 and TRBJ2-3; tentatively, D is TRBD2 (6 bases). Germline lookup yields CDR1 KGHDR and CDR2 SFDVKD. Trimming removed 5 bases from V and 1 base from J, with 18 bases in between. The CDR3 is 17 amino acids. CDR3 residues: CATSGLGGRGGTDTQYF. For the CDR3, the DNA is TGTGCCACCAGTGGTCTTGGGGGGAGAGGGGGCACAGATACGCAGTATTTT.

This chain joins TRBV27 and TRBJ1-5, with D tentatively TRBD1 (5 bases). The CDR3 loop spans 15 amino acids. From germline, CDR1 is MNHEY and CDR2 SMNVEV (reference sequence). The germline V and J ends were trimmed by 0 bases and 3 bases, with 9 bases remaining between them. CDR3 in amino acids: CASSLSGVHNQPQHF. DNA for the CDR3: TGTGCCAGCAGTTTATCAGGGGTTCACAATCAGCCCCAGCATTTT.

This clone was detected only once. V and J are TRBV11-2 and TRBJ1-2; D is unresolved. This CDR3 contains 12 residues. CDR1 is SGHAT, CDR2 FQNNGV, per germline. Trimming pared 1 base from V and 8 bases from J, leaving 8 bases between. The CDR3 region has the DNA TGTGCCAGCAGCTTAGGAGGGAACGGCTACACCTTC. Amino acid sequence: CASSLGGNGYTF.

The genes are TRBV19 and TRBJ2-7; TRBD2 matches 7 bases. Germline-derived CDR1 and CDR2 are LNHDA and SQIVND (reference sequence). Germline trimming cut 5 bases from V and 0 bases from J; bases unmatched to any gene: 10. This CDR3 is 16 amino acids long. In DNA, the CDR3 is TGTGCCAGTAGTGTGAGCGGGATAGATGGCTCCTACGAGCAGTACTTC. Its protein product is CASSVSGIDGSYEQYF.

The chain carries TRBV28 and TRBJ2-7; tentatively, D is TRBD2 (6 bases). Trimming stripped 5 bases from V and 2 bases from J, with 16 bases between. The germline V gene has CDR1 MDHEN and CDR2 SYDVKM. This CDR3 region has 15 residues. The CDR3 DNA sequence: TGTGCCAGCAGTCTAGGGACTTTTATGACCTACGAGCAGTACTTC. Encoded protein: CASSLGTFMTYEQYF.

The CDR3 protein is CASSLWTGGIYEQYF. As DNA, the CDR3 is TGTGCCAGCTCACTTTGGACAGGGGGAATCTACGAGCAGTACTTC. The chain recombines TRBV18 with TRBJ2-7; 10 bases are a match to TRBD1. The CDR3 totals 15 residues. The J segment lost 3 bases and the V segment lost 4 bases, leaving 6 bases of the junction unmatched. Germline V gene sequence: CDR1 KGHSH, CDR2 LQKENI. The variable domain in full, with the rest retrieved from reference TRBV18 and TRBJ2-7, is NAGVMQNPRHLVRRRGQEARLRCSPMKGHSHVYWYRQLPEEGLKFMVYLQKENIIDESGMPKERFSAEFPKEGPSILRIQQVVRGDSAAYFCASSLWTGGIYEQYFGPGTRLTVT.

This clone was counted a few times. Other DNA sequences in the sample encode the same CDR3. The chain carries TRBV29-1 and TRBJ1-1, with 7 bases lining up with TRBD1. The CDR3 runs to 13 residues. Germline loops: CDR1 SQVTM, CDR2 ANQGSEA. V was clipped by 6 bases and J by 0 bases; unmatched bases: 4. CDR3: CSVKQGMNTEAFF. The CDR3, as DNA: TGCAGCGTGAAACAGGGGATGAACACTGAAGCTTTCTTT.

The chain links TRBV6-1 to TRBJ2-5; tentative D call: TRBD1 (5 bases). This CDR3 is built from 16 residues. V was pared by 3 bases and J by 4 bases, with 18 bases between. Germline V gene sequence: CDR1 MNHNS, CDR2 SASEGT. The CDR3 loop is CASSEIFGLTGETQYF. The CDR3 region has the DNA TGTGCCAGCAGTGAGATATTCGGCCTCACAGGAGAGACCCAGTACTTC.

V usage is TRBV7-2 and J usage is TRBJ2-7; 7 bases align to TRBD2. Germline-derived CDR1 and CDR2 are SGHTA and FQGNSA. This CDR3 contains 13 residues. The ends lost 2 bases at V and 2 bases at J; junction bases unmatched: 0. Here the CDR3 reads CASSLLAAYEQYF. The CDR3 DNA reads as TGTGCCAGCAGCTTACTAGCGGCCTACGAGCAGTACTTC.

V is TRBV19 and J is TRBJ1-4; D unresolved. The germline V gene encodes CDR1 LNHDA and CDR2 SQIVND (reference sequence). CDR3 size: 15 residues. The V and J ends lost 4 bases and 7 bases respectively, with 16 bases between them. This CDR3 is CASSSPGEAGEKLFF. The DNA of the CDR3 is TGTGCCAGTAGTAGCCCCGGGGAGGCGGGTGAAAAACTGTTTTTT.

A few counts support this clone. The V gene is TRBV7-9, the J gene TRBJ2-3; D is ambiguous. The germline V gene encodes CDR1 SEHNR and CDR2 FQNEAQ (reference sequence). This CDR3 comprises 12 residues. The V gene lost 3 bases and the J gene lost 2 bases, with 3 bases spanning the gap. CDR3 region: CASSFNTDTQYF. CDR3 DNA sequence: TGTGCCAGCAGCTTCAACACAGATACGCAGTATTTT.

This rearrangement joins TRBV6-6 to TRBJ2-3; 11 nucleotides line up with TRBD2. V was clipped by 9 bases and J by 4 bases; unmatched bases: 6. Germline lookup yields CDR1 MNHNY and CDR2 SVGAGI (reference sequence). CDR3 length: 14 residues. CDR3 region: CARTIAGGPDTQYF. The CDR3 coding sequence is TGTGCCAGGACCATAGCGGGGGGGCCAGATACGCAGTATTTT.

The V and J genes are TRBV2 and TRBJ2-1; TRBD2 matches at 11 bases. The CDR3 is made up of 15 amino acids. Germline trimming cut 3 bases from V and 9 bases from J; bases unmatched to any gene: 7. The V gene's germline CDR1 is SNHLY and CDR2 FYNNEI. Here the CDR3 reads CASSDQALAGAEQFF. In DNA form, the CDR3 reads TGTGCCAGCAGTGATCAAGCACTAGCGGGGGCTGAGCAGTTCTTC.

CDR3 DNA: TGTGCCAGTGCTCGGGACACCAAGGGGCCCTATGGCTACACCTTC. Its protein is CASARDTKGPYGYTF. The gene calls are TRBV2 and TRBJ1-2; D is possibly TRBD1 (6 bases). Trimming shortened V by 9 bases and J by 4 bases, and 21 bases separated the two germline ends. The CDR3 contains 15 residues. CDR1 SNHLY and CDR2 FYNNEI come from the germline V gene.

This chain joins TRBV25-1 and TRBJ1-2, with TRBD1 matching 9 bases. The CDR3 contains 15 residues. Looked up from germline, CDR1 is MGHDK and CDR2 is SYGVNS. With V trimmed by 5 bases and J by 5 bases, 9 bases remained unmatched. The CDR3 loop is CASSPNRGQEYGYTF. CDR3 bases: TGTGCCAGCAGTCCCAACAGGGGGCAGGAGTATGGCTACACCTTC.

The chain has TRBV5-1 and TRBJ1-2, with TRBD1 identical over 8 bases. The CDR3 spans 15 residues. V shed 3 bases and J 8 bases; nucleotides not matched to a gene: 12. Per germline, CDR1 SGHRS and CDR2 YFSETQ. CDR3 loop: CASSSGQEGNQGYTF. The CDR3 region has the DNA TGCGCCAGCAGCTCGGGACAGGAGGGGAATCAGGGCTACACCTTC.

In this sample, this clone turned up once. This chain connects TRBV19 to TRBJ2-1; the D gene is possibly TRBD1 (5 bases). V was cut by 3 bases and J by 4 bases, with 10 bases left in between. CDR1 and CDR2 from the germline V gene are LNHDA and SQIVND (reference sequence). This CDR3 has 14 residues. CDR3 sequence (DNA): TGTGCCAGTAGTATTGGGCAGGGTTACAATGAGCAGTTCTTC. Encoded protein: CASSIGQGYNEQFF.

The rearrangement joins TRBV6-5 to TRBJ2-1; 10 bases map to TRBD2. V lost 6 bases, J lost 7 bases, and 6 bases stayed unmatched. Germline loops: CDR1 MNHEY, CDR2 SVGAGI. The CDR3 spans 14 residues. The CDR3 DNA sequence: TGTGCCAGCAGAGGAGCGGGAGGGCCGAATGAGCAGTTCTTC. It is translated as CASRGAGGPNEQFF.